The clone carrying this T cell receptor beta chain has ten or more counts. The antigen is undetermined. A single record per CDR3 protein comes from TCRdb applying MiXCR to the 5' RACE reads. The table includes approximately 110,000 distinct CDR3 sequences, approximately 8.4% detected once. Germline CDR1 LNHNV, CDR2 YYDKDF (reference sequence). CDR3 length: 16 residues. V shed 3 bases and J 2 bases; nucleotides not matched to a gene: 6. This record comes from a study of T cells after yellow fever vaccination. Study results and limitations: The secondary response showed a weaker magnitude and a faster peak, day 5 versus 15. One caveat is that FACS-sorted repertoires could contain abundant clonotypes contaminating from the bulk population.

The sample in question was CD8+ T cells sorted from PBMCs, obtained 45 days after the yellow fever booster vaccination. The rearrangement joins TRBV15 to TRBJ2-3; the match to TRBD1 covers 9 bases. This sequence was found in a man in his thirties or forties who received the YFV17D yellow fever vaccine. CDR3 sequence reads: CATSSIWTGDTDTQYF. CDR3 nucleotide sequence: TGTGCCACCAGCAGCATCTGGACAGGGGACACAGATACGCAGTATTTT.